The rows below give T cell receptor beta chains drawn from one sample of a study of beta chain features in type 1 diabetes. The assay was immunoSEQ multiplex PCR, and TCRdb's table has in-frame clones only and misses some. The profile shows about 350,000 clones, 20% of them singletons. Sequenced material: naive CD4+ T cells from blood. These receptor sequences come from a woman younger than 35 in good health. CDR3s include the opening cysteine and the closing phenylalanine or tryptophan. The order of the fields is D gene, V gene, J gene, clone size, CDR3 protein, CDR3 DNA. A D gene is named only where the DNA matches it firmly. Some rows mark clone size as missing; the rest say once, few, many or name a class of expanded clone.

NA	TRBV29-1	TRBJ2-4	few	CSVEDLVQNIQYF	TGCAGCGTGGAGGATTTAGTCCAAAACATTCAGTACTTC
NA	TRBV7-9	TRBJ2-7	few	CASSLAAVYEQYF	TGTGCCAGCAGCTTAGCGGCCGTTTACGAGCAGTACTTC
NA	TRBV7-2	TRBJ2-3	few	CASSLNSAENTDTQYF	TGTGCCAGCAGCTTAAATTCAGCGGAGAACACAGATACGCAGTATTTT
TRBD2	TRBV18	TRBJ2-3	few	CASSPPSGGLSAQYF	TGTGCCAGCTCACCACCTAGCGGGGGGCTGTCGGCGCAGTATTTT
TRBD1	TRBV9	TRBJ1-1	NA	CASAVGQVNTEAFF	TGTGCCAGCGCGGTGGGACAGGTGAACACTGAAGCTTTCTTT
NA	TRBV5-1	TRBJ1-5	few	CASSPGPGDQPQHF	TGCGCCAGCAGCCCGGGTCCCGGGGATCAGCCCCAGCATTTT
TRBD1	TRBV2	TRBJ2-1	NA	CASSRQGSYNEQFF	TGTGCCAGCAGTCGACAGGGCTCCTACAATGAGCAGTTCTTC
TRBD1	TRBV5-4	TRBJ1-2	NA	CASSPQAGGTNYGYTF	TGTGCCAGCAGTCCCCAGGCAGGGGGAACTAACTATGGCTACACCTTC
NA	TRBV5-4	TRBJ2-3	NA	CASSLVYGADTQYF	TGTGCCAGCAGCTTGGTGTACGGAGCAGATACGCAGTATTTT
NA	TRBV9	TRBJ2-1	NA	CASSPRLAYNEQFF	TGTGCCAGCAGCCCCCGACTGGCCTACAATGAGCAGTTCTTC
TRBD1	TRBV29-1	TRBJ1-1	once	CSVEKGDRGVSEAFF	TGCAGCGTTGAGAAAGGAGACAGGGGTGTCTCTGAAGCTTTCTTT
TRBD2	TRBV11-3	TRBJ2-3	NA	CASATSGSPDTQYF	TGTGCCAGCGCGACCAGCGGGAGCCCAGATACGCAGTATTTT
NA	TRBV7-9	TRBJ1-6	NA	CASSSQDSPLHF	TGTGCCAGCAGCTCACAGGATTCACCCCTCCACTTT